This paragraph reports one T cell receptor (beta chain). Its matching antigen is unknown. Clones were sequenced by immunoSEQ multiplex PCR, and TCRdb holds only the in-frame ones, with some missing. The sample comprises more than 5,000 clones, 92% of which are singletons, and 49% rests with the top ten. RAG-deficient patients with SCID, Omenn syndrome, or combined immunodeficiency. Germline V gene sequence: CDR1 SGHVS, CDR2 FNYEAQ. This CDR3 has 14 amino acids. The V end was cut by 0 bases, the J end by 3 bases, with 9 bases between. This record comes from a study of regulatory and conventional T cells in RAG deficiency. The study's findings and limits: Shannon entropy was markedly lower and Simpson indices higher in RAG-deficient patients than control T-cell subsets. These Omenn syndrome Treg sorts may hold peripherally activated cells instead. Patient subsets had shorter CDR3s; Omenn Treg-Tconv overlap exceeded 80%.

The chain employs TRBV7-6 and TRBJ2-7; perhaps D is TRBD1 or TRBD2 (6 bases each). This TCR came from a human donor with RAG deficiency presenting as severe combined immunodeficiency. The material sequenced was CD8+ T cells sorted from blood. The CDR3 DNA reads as TGTGCCAGCAGCTTAGCAGGAGGGGGCTACGAGCAGTACTTC. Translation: CASSLAGGGYEQYF. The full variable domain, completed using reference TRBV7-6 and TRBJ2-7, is GAGVSQSPRYKVTKRGQDVALRCDPISGHVSLYWYRQALGQGPEFLTYFNYEAQQDKSGLPNDRFSAERPEGSISTLTIQRTEQRDSAMYRCASSLAGGGYEQYFGPGTRLTVT.